The 32 T cell receptor beta chains below were found in one sample sequenced in a study of cytomegalovirus exposure and HLA in healthy donors. Using immunoSEQ multiplex PCR, the repertoire was profiled, and TCRdb retains in-frame clones only, with some absent. This sample has 120,000 to 150,000 clones; roughly 89% occur once, and the top ten carry 3.3%. Input material: PBMCs. The receptors shown here come from a woman aged 18-30 years in good health and CMV-seropositive.

The V gene is TRBV27, the J gene TRBJ2-7; 8 positions match TRBD1. The CDR3 totals 15 residues. The ends lost 4 bases at V and 4 bases at J; junction bases unmatched: 9. Germline assignment: CDR1 MNHEY and CDR2 SMNVEV (reference sequence). DNA for the CDR3: TGTGCCAGCAGTTATTACCAGGGGGCCAGGTACGAGCAGTACTTC. Encoded protein: CASSYYQGARYEQYF.

The CDR3 DNA is TGTGCCAGCAGTGCGACAGGACTCATGAACACTGAAGCTTTCTTT. It encodes CASSATGLMNTEAFF. This chain connects TRBV25-1 to TRBJ1-1, with a tentative D call TRBD1 (6 bases). Trimming cost V 4 bases and J 0 bases, with 12 bases left between them. Germline-derived CDR1 and CDR2 are MGHDK and SYGVNS. The CDR3 consists of 15 residues.

The rearrangement links TRBV2 to TRBJ1-5, with a possible D match to TRBD1 (5 bases). Germline assignment: CDR1 SNHLY and CDR2 FYNNEI. V was shortened by 7 bases and J by 3 bases, with 13 bases between the two germline ends. CDR3 length: 14 residues. The CDR3 sequence: CASNMGQVNQPQHF. CDR3 DNA: TGTGCCAGCAACATGGGGCAGGTCAATCAGCCCCAGCATTTT.

The J gene is TRBJ2-6, the V gene TRBV5-1; TRBD1 is a possible D gene (5 bases). CDR3 length equals 17 residues. With 4 bases removed from V and 0 bases from J, the gap between germline ends came to 14 bases. Germline V gives CDR1 SGHRS, CDR2 YFSETQ. The CDR3 reads CASSPWTSSSGANVLTF. CDR3 coding DNA: TGCGCCAGCAGCCCCTGGACAAGTAGCTCTGGGGCCAACGTCCTGACTTTC. The entire variable domain, with the rest obtained from reference TRBV5-1 and TRBJ2-6, is as follows: KAGVTQTPRYLIKTRGQQVTLSCSPISGHRSVSWYQQTPGQGLQFLFEYFSETQRNKGNFPGRFSGRQFSNSRSEMNVSTLELGDSALYLCASSPWTSSSGANVLTFGAGSRLTVL.

This chain connects TRBV14 to TRBJ2-7; no firm D call. V shed 0 bases and J shed 4 bases, with 16 bases lying between them. The germline V gene has CDR1 SGHDN and CDR2 FVKESK. The CDR3 has 16 amino acids. CDR3 sequence: CASSQETVATYYEQYF. CDR3 bases: TGTGCCAGCAGCCAAGAGACTGTAGCTACGTATTACGAGCAGTACTTC.

The gene calls are TRBV5-6 and TRBJ2-1; possible D gene TRBD2, 5 bases. The CDR3 consists of 15 residues. Trimming removed 6 bases at V and 3 bases at J, with 16 bases between. CDR1 and CDR2 from the germline V gene are SGHDT and YYEEEE. CDR3 residues: CASIPSEEYYNEQFF. CDR3 DNA sequence: TGTGCCAGCATCCCATCGGAGGAATACTACAATGAGCAGTTCTTC.

The chain uses TRBV6-4 and TRBJ2-7; 7 bases match TRBD1. Germline assignment: CDR1 MRHNA and CDR2 SNTAGT. This CDR3 is 14 amino acids long. V lost 7 bases to trimming and J lost 2 bases; unmatched junction nucleotides: 8. For the CDR3, the DNA is TGTGCCAGCATAGGGGACAGACACACCTACGAGCAGTACTTC. It codes for CASIGDRHTYEQYF.

The genes are TRBV7-9 and TRBJ1-4, with TRBD1 as a possible D gene (5 bases). The germline CDR1 and CDR2 sequences are SEHNR and FQNEAQ (reference sequence). The CDR3 runs to 14 residues. The V and J ends lost 0 bases and 8 bases respectively, with 10 bases between them. The CDR3 DNA reads as TGTGCCAGCAGCTTAGCCAGGGCAGGCGAAAAACTGTTTTTT. This encodes CASSLARAGEKLFF.

The DNA for the CDR3 is TGTGCCAGCAGCGCCCTACTACAAACCTACACTGAAGCTTTCTTT. Its translation is CASSALLQTYTEAFF. The chain carries TRBV6-5 and TRBJ1-1; unclear D gene. Germline assignment: CDR1 MNHEY and CDR2 SVGAGI. The CDR3 is 15 amino acids. The ends were cut back, 6 bases at V and 3 bases at J, with 17 bases in the middle.

V is TRBV11-2 and J is TRBJ2-4; the match to TRBD2 covers 11 bases. This CDR3 region has 13 residues. The trim removed 4 bases at V and 7 bases at J, leaving 0 bases unmatched. Germline CDR1 and CDR2: SGHAT and FQNNGV. CDR3 in DNA: TGTGCCAGCAGCTGGACTAGCGGGAACATTCAGTACTTC. It translates to CASSWTSGNIQYF. Drawing the rest from reference TRBV11-2 and TRBJ2-4, the complete variable domain is EAGVAQSPRYKIIEKRQSVAFWCNPISGHATLYWYQQILGQGPKLLIQFQNNGVVDDSQLPKDRFSAERLKGVDSTLKIQPAKLEDSAVYLCASSWTSGNIQYFGAGTRLSVL.

The chain recombines TRBV6-6 with TRBJ2-7, with D perhaps matching TRBD1 (6 bases). CDR1 is MNHNY, CDR2 SVGAGI, per germline (reference sequence). V was trimmed by 6 bases and J by 4 bases, leaving 10 bases between them. This CDR3 spans 12 amino acids. CDR3 in amino acids: CASRADSYEQYF. The CDR3 region has the DNA TGTGCCAGCAGGGCGGACAGTTACGAGCAGTACTTC.

CDR3: CASSLGLAGAGETQYF. CDR3 DNA sequence: TGTGCCAGCAGTCTTGGACTAGCGGGAGCTGGGGAGACCCAGTACTTC. This rearrangement joins TRBV6-6 to TRBJ2-5; 13 nucleotides align to TRBD2. The CDR3 contains 16 residues. V shed 5 bases and J 5 bases; nucleotides not matched to a gene: 8. Germline values: CDR1 MNHNY, CDR2 SVGAGI (reference sequence).

The chain couples TRBV5-1 to TRBJ2-2; D is perhaps TRBD2 (5 bases). This CDR3 comprises 14 residues. Germline lookup yields CDR1 SGHRS and CDR2 YFSETQ. The V and J ends lost 0 bases and 3 bases respectively, with 6 bases between them. CDR3 residues: CASSLVDYTGELFF. The CDR3 region has the DNA TGCGCCAGCAGCTTGGTGGACTACACCGGGGAGCTGTTTTTT. The full variable domain, in which reference TRBV5-1 and TRBJ2-2 provide the parts outside the CDR3, is KAGVTQTPRYLIKTRGQQVTLSCSPISGHRSVSWYQQTPGQGLQFLFEYFSETQRNKGNFPGRFSGRQFSNSRSEMNVSTLELGDSALYLCASSLVDYTGELFFGEGSRLTVL.

The rearrangement links TRBV7-3 to TRBJ2-4; D might be TRBD1 (6 bases). Germline loops: CDR1 SGHTA, CDR2 FQGTGA. V was clipped by 4 bases and J by 3 bases, with 25 bases between them. The CDR3 loop spans 19 amino acids. The CDR3, as DNA: TGTGCCAGCAGCTCAAATAGGACAGCCGAACCGCGAAACAAAAACATTCAGTACTTC. This codes for CASSSNRTAEPRNKNIQYF.

V and J are TRBV5-1 and TRBJ2-1; 10 nucleotides align to TRBD1. Unmatched junction bases numbered 3, after V lost 2 bases and J lost 7 bases. This CDR3 region has 14 residues. Germline V gene data show CDR1 as SGHRS and CDR2 as YFSETQ. The CDR3 reads CASSLEGQGNEQFF. DNA for the CDR3: TGCGCCAGCAGCTTAGAGGGACAGGGGAATGAGCAGTTCTTC.

The genes are TRBV27 and TRBJ2-1, with TRBD2 matching over 11 bases. The CDR3 has 16 amino acids. With V trimmed by 7 bases and J by 0 bases, 5 bases remained unmatched. Germline V gene lookup returns CDR1 MNHEY and CDR2 SMNVEV (reference sequence). CDR3 DNA: TGTGCCAGCATCGCTAGCGGGAGGAGCTCCTACAATGAGCAGTTCTTC. Translated, it gives CASIASGRSSYNEQFF.

This chain joins TRBV2 and TRBJ1-2; TRBD1 is a possible D gene (6 bases). V was clipped by 7 bases and J by 4 bases, with 10 bases between them. Germline values: CDR1 SNHLY, CDR2 FYNNEI. The CDR3 is 12 amino acids. CDR3 bases: TGTGCCAGCACGACAGGTAGCTATGGCTACACCTTC. This encodes CASTTGSYGYTF.

The chain has TRBV4-2 and TRBJ2-1; D perhaps matches TRBD2 (5 bases). The germline CDR1 and CDR2 sequences are LGHNA and YNFKEQ. Trimming stripped 6 bases from V and 0 bases from J, with 18 bases between. The CDR3 runs to 17 residues. The CDR3, as DNA: TGTGCCAGCAGTCCGGAGGCGGGTTCCAGCTCCTACAATGAGCAGTTCTTC. Protein sequence: CASSPEAGSSSYNEQFF.

The chain is built from TRBV5-1 and TRBJ2-7, with TRBD1 identical over 11 bases. This CDR3 has 14 amino acids. The V gene end was trimmed by 2 bases and the J gene end by 6 bases; junction bases not matched to a gene: 4. The germline V gene has CDR1 SGHRS and CDR2 YFSETQ. The CDR3: CASSFGTGGLEQYF. The CDR3 DNA sequence: TGCGCCAGCAGCTTCGGGACAGGGGGTCTCGAGCAGTACTTC. Looking up the rest from reference TRBV5-1 and TRBJ2-7 gives the full variable domain: KAGVTQTPRYLIKTRGQQVTLSCSPISGHRSVSWYQQTPGQGLQFLFEYFSETQRNKGNFPGRFSGRQFSNSRSEMNVSTLELGDSALYLCASSFGTGGLEQYFGPGTRLTVT.

The CDR3 here is CASSGGSELTDTQYF. In DNA, the CDR3 is TGTGCCAGCAGCGGGGGCAGCGAACTCACAGATACGCAGTATTTT. The chain couples TRBV7-8 to TRBJ2-3, with a weak D call TRBD1 (6 bases). V was clipped by 5 bases and J by 2 bases, with 14 bases between them. This CDR3 comprises 15 residues. Germline-derived CDR1 and CDR2 are SGHVS and FQNEAQ.

V and J are TRBV11-2 and TRBJ2-7; 8 bases fit TRBD2. This CDR3 comprises 15 residues. CDR1 is SGHAT and CDR2 is FQNNGV in the germline V gene. J lost 3 bases, V lost 5 bases, and 9 bases had no gene match. In DNA, the CDR3 is TGTGCCAGCAGCCCGGGAGGGCAGGGGATCTACGAGCAGTACTTC. It specifies CASSPGGQGIYEQYF.

The J gene is TRBJ2-7, the V gene TRBV2, with TRBD1 as a possible D gene (6 bases). Germline lookup yields CDR1 SNHLY and CDR2 FYNNEI. Trimming left V 8 bases short and J 5 bases short, with 10 bases between. The CDR3 is made up of 11 amino acids. In DNA, the CDR3 is TGTGCCAGCCGGGACAAGAACGAGCAGTACTTC. Amino acids: CASRDKNEQYF.

This sequence joins TRBV19 and TRBJ1-5; TRBD1 matches 8 bases. This CDR3 comprises 16 residues. Germline CDR1 LNHDA, CDR2 SQIVND (reference sequence). The ends lost 1 base at V and 7 bases at J; junction bases unmatched: 9. As DNA, the CDR3 is TGTGCCAGTAGTATAGTGGCAGGGGGCGAACCGCAGCCCCAGCATTTT. It specifies CASSIVAGGEPQPQHF.

The chain couples TRBV6-1 to TRBJ2-1; D ambiguous. The CDR3 consists of 15 residues. Germline loops: CDR1 MNHNS, CDR2 SASEGT. The germline V and J ends were trimmed by 7 bases and 0 bases, with 13 bases remaining between them. CDR3 in amino acids: CASTPARSSYNEQFF. The DNA for the CDR3 is TGTGCCAGCACTCCTGCCCGTAGCTCCTACAATGAGCAGTTCTTC.

The chain couples TRBV28 to TRBJ2-7, with D unresolved. With 3 bases removed from V and 5 bases from J, the gap between germline ends came to 11 bases. The CDR3 covers 13 residues. In germline, CDR1 is MDHEN, CDR2 SYDVKM. The CDR3: CASSFVQSDEQYF. The CDR3, as DNA: TGTGCCAGCAGTTTTGTACAGTCAGACGAGCAGTACTTC.

This clone was seen just once. J is TRBJ1-1 and V is TRBV5-1; TRBD1 might be the D (5 bases). CDR1 and CDR2 from the germline V gene are SGHRS and YFSETQ. The CDR3 is made up of 13 amino acids. Trimming shortened V by 3 bases and J by 1 base, and 7 bases separated the two germline ends. The CDR3 DNA sequence: TGCGCCAGCAGCTCTACAGGGAACACTGAAGCTTTCTTT. Translation gives CASSSTGNTEAFF.

The chain carries TRBV13 and TRBJ2-7; no definite D call. This CDR3 has 14 residues. Looked up from germline, CDR1 is PRHDT and CDR2 is FYEKMQ (reference sequence). V was clipped by 3 bases and J by 2 bases, with 11 bases between them. CDR3 residues: CASSFSVSPYEQYF. The CDR3 bases are TGTGCCAGCAGCTTCAGTGTCTCCCCCTACGAGCAGTACTTC.

The chain has TRBV9 and TRBJ1-4; D is ambiguous. V lost 0 bases and J 4 bases, leaving 10 bases between the germline ends. In germline, CDR1 is SGDLS, CDR2 YYNGEE. This CDR3 is 15 amino acids long. The CDR3 region is CASSVGAGFNEKLFF. The DNA for the CDR3 is TGTGCCAGCAGCGTAGGTGCGGGATTTAATGAAAAACTGTTTTTT.

This sequence joins TRBV13 and TRBJ2-5; TRBD1 matches at 7 bases. The germline CDR1 and CDR2 sequences are PRHDT and FYEKMQ (reference sequence). The junction had 3 bases not matched to a gene; V was cut back by 0 bases and J by 2 bases. The CDR3 covers 15 residues. The DNA of the CDR3 is TGTGCCAGCAGCTTAGGTTGGGACAGACAAGAGACCCAGTACTTC. This gives the protein CASSLGWDRQETQYF.

The gene calls are TRBV29-1 and TRBJ2-1; 14 positions match TRBD2. The CDR3 runs to 15 residues. The germline V gene encodes CDR1 SQVTM and CDR2 ANQGSEA. V was pared by 6 bases and J by 9 bases, with 10 bases of the junction left unmatched. The CDR3 DNA sequence: TGCAGCGTCAGACTAGCGGGAGGGGCTTTGGGTGAGCAGTTCTTC. Residues: CSVRLAGGALGEQFF.

The chain uses TRBV11-3 and TRBJ2-1, with D uncertain. Germline V gives CDR1 SGHNT, CDR2 YENEEA. The CDR3 contains 11 residues. V gave up 9 bases and J gave up 8 bases, with 11 bases separating them. The CDR3 region is CASRLGDEQFF. The CDR3 nucleotides read TGTGCCAGTAGACTCGGCGATGAGCAGTTCTTC.

This clone was detected only a few times. J is TRBJ2-7 and V is TRBV5-1; tentative D call: TRBD1 (6 bases). Trimming took 4 bases from V and 3 from J, leaving 14 bases between them. There are 14 residues in the CDR3. The V gene's germline CDR1 is SGHRS and CDR2 YFSETQ. CDR3 bases: TGCGCCAGCAGCCCCCGGGACACCCACTACGAGCAGTACTTC. Translating it yields CASSPRDTHYEQYF.